The 10 T cell receptor gamma chains given below trace back to one sample, sequenced in a study of γδ T cells in repeated Plasmodium falciparum infection. Flow sorting of PBMC yielded separate Vgamma9/Vdelta2+ and Vdelta2-negative gammadelta T cell populations for bulk repertoire analysis. TCRdb reapplied CATT to the multiplex PCR reads. The sample has 20,000 to 30,000 gamma-chain clones; around 3% are singletons. The source material was gamma-delta T cells from blood. The receptors come from a pool of human donors (malaria-infected and uninfected, not separated).

This clone is classed as medium-sized (0.01 to 0.1%). Other DNA sequences from this sample encode an identical CDR3 as well. The V and J genes are TRGV9 and TRGJP2. CDR3 length: 16 amino acids. Germline V gives CDR1 GITISATS, CDR2 ISYDGTV (reference sequence). The trim removed 2 bases at V and 0 bases at J, leaving 6 bases unmatched. CDR3 in amino acids: CALWEAGYSSDWIKTF. The CDR3 nucleotides read TGTGCCTTGTGGGAGGCGGGATATAGTAGTGATTGGATCAAGACGTTT.

This clone turned up a few times. The protein in TCRdb stems from a much larger clone and differs at residue 8 from this DNA's translation, likely a read error; here the protein is translated from the DNA. This chain uses TRGV9 with TRGJ1 or TRGJ2. No J gene is reported in TCRdb; it was inferred here by comparing the DNA with germline. V dropped 1 base and J dropped 3; count of bases not matched to a gene: 6. Germline V lookup: CDR1 GITISATS, CDR2 ISYDGTV (reference sequence). The CDR3 loop spans 14 amino acids. The DNA for the CDR3 is TGTGCCTTGTGGGAGGTCCAAGCTTATTATAAGAAACTCTTT. It translates to CALWEVQAYYKKLF.

This clone was counted at least ten times. TCRdb has a much larger clone's protein, which differs at residue 6 from the translation of this DNA, likely because of a read error; what is shown is the protein translated from the DNA. The chain recombines TRGV9 with TRGJ1 or TRGJ2. The J gene, left out of TCRdb, was set here by checking the DNA against germline. The CDR3 has 10 residues. The germline V gene encodes CDR1 GITISATS and CDR2 ISYDGTV (reference sequence). CDR3 amino acids: CALFYFKKLF. The CDR3, as DNA: TGTGCCTTGTTTTATTTTAAGAAACTCTTT.

Turning to this clone: This likely stems from a read error, as it lies one base from a far larger clone. The DNA for the CDR3 is TGTGCCACCTGGGACGGATCGGCTTATTATAAGAAACTCTTC. Its translation is CATWDGSAYYKKLF. With the J gene uncalled, the V gene is TRGV2. Germline V gene lookup returns CDR1 EGSNGY and CDR2 YDSYNSKV. The CDR3 is 14 amino acids.

There are a few counts of this clone. The V call is TRGV9, the J call TRGJP. In the absence of a J gene in TCRdb, the DNA was matched to germline to assign it here. Looked up from germline, CDR1 is GITISATS and CDR2 is ISYDGTV (reference sequence). The J segment lost 7 bases and the V segment lost 2 bases, leaving 8 bases of the junction unmatched. This CDR3 is built from 17 residues. CDR3 sequence reads: CALWEERLELGKKIKVF. As DNA, the CDR3 is TGTGCCTTGTGGGAGGAACGTCTGGAGTTGGGCAAAAAAATCAAGGTATTT.

This clone was observed a few times. It differs at one base from a far larger clone, so likely a read error. Other DNA sequences in this sample translate to the same CDR3. V usage is TRGV9 and J usage is TRGJP. The J gene was missing in TCRdb and was found by matching the end of the DNA to germline. The CDR3 contains 17 residues. Germline V gene lookup returns CDR1 GITISATS and CDR2 ISYDGTV (reference sequence). After removal of 4 bases from V and 4 bases from J, the junction contained 7 bases not matched to a gene. The chain's CDR3 is CALWDHDQELGKKIKVF. CDR3 coding DNA: TGTGCCTTGTGGGATCATGATCAAGAGTTGGGCAAAAAAATCAAGGTATTT.

On this clone: The translation of this DNA and the TCRdb protein of a much larger clone differ at residue 3, probably owing to a read error; the protein shown here is translated from the DNA. The chain links TRGV8 to TRGJ1 or TRGJ2. As TCRdb names no J gene, one was assigned here on the basis of a DNA match to germline. CDR1 is VENAVY and CDR2 is YDSYNSRV in the germline V gene. The CDR3 contains 13 residues. In DNA, the CDR3 is TGTGCCGCCTGGGATAGGCCATATTATAAGAAACTCTTT. Its protein product is CAAWDRPYYKKLF.

There are many counts of this clone. TCRdb has a much larger clone's protein, which differs at residue 7 from the translation of this DNA, likely because of a read error; what is shown is the protein translated from the DNA. The chain carries TRGV2 and TRGJ1 or TRGJ2. Germline values: CDR1 EGSNGY, CDR2 YDSYNSKV. There are 14 residues in the CDR3. Trimming at V came to 3 bases and at J to 0 bases, leaving 5 bases not matched to a gene. The CDR3 protein is CATWDLKNYYKKLF. The CDR3 DNA sequence: TGTGCCACCTGGGACCTCAAGAATTATTATAAGAAACTCTTT.

This clone was recorded many times. This is likely an artifact of a read error, given a far larger clone one base away. The sample holds other DNA sequences that translate to the same CDR3. This rearrangement joins TRGV9 to TRGJP. The CDR3 covers 16 residues. Germline CDR1 reads GITISATS; CDR2 reads ISYDGTV (reference sequence). V dropped 6 bases and J dropped 4; count of bases not matched to a gene: 6. The CDR3 is CALWKGQELGKKIKVF. CDR3 coding DNA: TGTGCCTTGTGGAAAGGCCAAGAGTTGGGCAAAAAAATCAAGGTATTT.

Worth noting for this clone: This DNA translates differently at residue 4 from the TCRdb protein, which is that of a much larger clone; a read error is likely, and the protein shown is the DNA's own translation. The rearrangement joins TRGV2 to TRGJ1 or TRGJ2. The J gene comes from matching the DNA to germline here; TCRdb lacks it. Germline CDR1 reads EGSNGY; CDR2 reads YDSYNSKV. The CDR3 is 14 residues long. The DNA of the CDR3 is TGTGCCACCCGGGACGGGCGGGTTTCTTATAAGAAACTCTTT. Encoded protein: CATRDGRVSYKKLF.